This T cell receptor beta chain was observed in a study of cytomegalovirus exposure and HLA in healthy donors. The study, taken as a whole, reports: V segments that were indistinguishable, TRBV6-2 and TRBV6-3 among them, were omitted from analysis. The study designated roughly 160 TCR beta chains cytomegalovirus-associated. Most of the TCR beta V segments (in an earlier analysis) were productive either about 87% or about 30% of the time. The study found most TCR sequences rare, yet found some public TCRs in many donors.

Amplification used 60 Vbeta primers and 13 Jbeta primers. Only in-frame clones appear in the TCRdb table, and some are missing; sequencing was by immunoSEQ multiplex PCR. The table records under 150,000 clones, around 82% of them present only once. Note on this clone: Its antigen is not known.

V shed 5 bases, J shed 1 base, and the junction held 8 bases outside the gene matches. This CDR3 comprises 16 residues. Germline-derived CDR1 and CDR2 are SNHLY and FYNNEI. The receptor's source is a man aged 40-49 years in good health and CMV-seropositive. V is TRBV2 and J is TRBJ1-5, with 7 positions matching TRBD1. Specimen: PBMCs. The CDR3 sequence: CASSSMDRRSNQPQHF. The CDR3, as DNA: TGTGCCAGCAGTTCAATGGACAGGAGGAGCAATCAGCCCCAGCATTTT.